Detailed here is one T cell receptor beta chain. Its antigen is still unknown. TCRdb called the RT-PCR reads again in MiXCR, with one record for every CDR3 protein. The sample has roughly 170,000 distinct CDR3 sequences; around 9.2% are singletons. These data come from a study of response to subunit inactivated influenza vaccine. Study-wide results and caveats: New T cells are recruited in small numbers by each seasonal influenza vaccination, according to the authors' suggestion.

CDR3 size: 15 residues. Trimming cost V 2 bases and J 4 bases; bases outside gene matches: 6. Germline V gives CDR1 SGHAT, CDR2 FQNNGV. The TCR comes from a middle-aged man who received an inactivated influenza vaccine. The specimen was non-naive T cells sorted from PBMCs, collected on the day of vaccination. The chain has TRBV11-2 and TRBJ1-1, with TRBD1 identical over 8 bases. The CDR3 protein is CASSLRTGTSTEAFF. DNA of the CDR3: TGTGCCAGCAGCTTAAGGACAGGGACGAGCACTGAAGCTTTCTTT.